Shown below are 30 T cell receptor beta chains from a single sample sequenced in a study of cytomegalovirus exposure and HLA in healthy donors. The PCR had 60 Vbeta and 13 Jbeta primers. Method: immunoSEQ multiplex PCR; TCRdb's copy keeps in-frame clones and lacks some. The data contain tens of thousands of clones, roughly four fifths of them singletons. The sample comprised PBMCs. Receptor source: a human donor in good health.

The chain joins TRBV5-1 to TRBJ1-3; no definite D call. From germline, CDR1 is SGHRS and CDR2 YFSETQ. V dropped 1 base and J dropped 8 bases, with 13 bases sitting between them. This CDR3 contains 14 residues. For the CDR3, the DNA is TGCGCCAGCAGCTTGAGTTCTGGAGGAGACACCATATATTTT. Its protein product is CASSLSSGGDTIYF.

The genes are TRBV14 and TRBJ2-3; tentatively, D is TRBD2 (6 bases). This CDR3 is 15 amino acids long. Germline-derived CDR1 and CDR2 are SGHDN and FVKESK. V was trimmed by 0 bases and J by 1 base, leaving 8 bases between them. The CDR3 DNA sequence: TGTGCCAGCAGCCAAGACGGGGGACGCACAGATACGCAGTATTTT. This codes for CASSQDGGRTDTQYF.

This clone was picked up one time. The chain carries TRBV5-1 and TRBJ1-1; no clear D gene. Germline lookup yields CDR1 SGHRS and CDR2 YFSETQ. The CDR3 loop spans 15 amino acids. V was clipped by 0 bases and J by 4 bases, with 13 bases between them. The CDR3 DNA is TGCGCCAGCAGCTTGGAGGAGGGAAGAAGCACTGAAGCTTTCTTT. Residues: CASSLEEGRSTEAFF.

Note on this clone: In the same sample, other DNA sequences code for this CDR3. The chain recombines TRBV28 with TRBJ2-6, with TRBD1 identical over 8 bases. The CDR3 covers 16 residues. Trimming cost V 6 bases and J 0 bases; bases outside gene matches: 4. Germline CDR1 reads MDHEN; CDR2 reads SYDVKM. The CDR3, as DNA: TGTGCCAGCAGCCCGGGACAGGTCTCTGGGGCCAACGTCCTGACTTTC. It yields the protein CASSPGQVSGANVLTF.

The J gene is TRBJ1-6, the V gene TRBV7-9, with 7 bases matching TRBD1. V trimming: 5 bases; J trimming: 7 bases; junction bases outside the gene matches: 11. Germline assignment: CDR1 SEHNR and CDR2 FQNEAQ (reference sequence). The length of the CDR3 is 16 residues. The CDR3 coding sequence is TGTGCCAGCAGCCCGAGTCGGGCAGGGGGAAATTCACCCCTCCACTTT. Protein product: CASSPSRAGGNSPLHF.

V and J are TRBV9 and TRBJ2-3; 10 bases match TRBD2. This CDR3 comprises 16 residues. After removal of 4 bases from V and 6 bases from J, the junction contained 11 bases not matched to a gene. Germline V gene sequence: CDR1 SGDLS, CDR2 YYNGEE. CDR3 DNA: TGTGCCAGCAGCCCACCCCTAGCGGGAGTATCGGATACGCAGTATTTT. It yields the protein CASSPPLAGVSDTQYF. Full variable domain (outside the CDR3, taken from reference TRBV9 and TRBJ2-3): DSGVTQTPKHLITATGQRVTLRCSPRSGDLSVYWYQQSLDQGLQFLIQYYNGEERAKGNILERFSAQQFPDLHSELNLSSLELGDSALYFCASSPPLAGVSDTQYFGPGTRLTVL.

The V gene is TRBV27, the J gene TRBJ2-1; D is perhaps TRBD2 (6 bases). Trimming stripped 3 bases from V and 5 bases from J, with 20 bases between. CDR1 and CDR2 from the germline V gene are MNHEY and SMNVEV (reference sequence). The length of the CDR3 is 17 residues. This CDR3 is CASSLELTSYGNNEQFF. The CDR3 DNA reads TGTGCCAGCAGTTTGGAACTAACTAGCTACGGCAACAATGAGCAGTTCTTC.

This clone showed up just a few times. CDR3 in DNA: TGCGCCAGCAGGGGAGGGGGTGCCGGGGAGCTGTTTTTT. Translation gives CASRGGGAGELFF. This chain links TRBV10-2 with TRBJ2-2; TRBD2 is a possible D gene (7 bases). CDR3 length: 13 amino acids. Germline-derived CDR1 and CDR2 are WSHSY and SAAADI. V lost 6 bases and J 6 bases, leaving 11 bases between the germline ends.

CDR3 in amino acids: CASSYGRGDTQYF. DNA of the CDR3: TGTGCCAGCAGTTACGGGCGGGGGGATACGCAGTATTTT. The V call is TRBV6-5, the J call TRBJ2-3; TRBD2 matches 7 bases. The CDR3 consists of 13 residues. Germline CDR1 reads MNHEY; CDR2 reads SVGAGI. After removal of 2 bases from V and 6 bases from J, the junction contained 2 bases not matched to a gene.

The J gene is TRBJ2-1, the V gene TRBV18; 7 bases match TRBD2. The V segment lost 2 bases and the J segment 9 bases; nucleotides outside the gene matches: 10. Germline V gives CDR1 KGHSH, CDR2 LQKENI. The CDR3 contains 15 residues. CDR3 DNA sequence: TGTGCCAGCTCACCAAGTACCGGGACGGGGGGTGAGCAGTTCTTC. Translation: CASSPSTGTGGEQFF. Combining the CDR3 with reference TRBV18 and TRBJ2-1 gives the whole variable domain NAGVMQNPRHLVRRRGQEARLRCSPMKGHSHVYWYRQLPEEGLKFMVYLQKENIIDESGMPKERFSAEFPKEGPSILRIQQVVRGDSAAYFCASSPSTGTGGEQFFGPGTRLTVL.

This clone was counted a few times. The chain links TRBV7-2 to TRBJ1-3; tentative D call: TRBD1 (6 bases). V was pared by 1 base and J by 4 bases, with 17 bases between. Germline V CDR1 and CDR2: SGHTA, FQGNSA. This CDR3 spans 17 amino acids. CDR3 bases: TGTGCCAGCAGCTTAGTGTTCGGACAGCCCGGCGGAAACACCATATATTTT. Protein product: CASSLVFGQPGGNTIYF.

The rearrangement uses TRBV25-1 and TRBJ1-2, with 9 nucleotides matching TRBD1. V was clipped by 3 bases and J by 7 bases; unmatched bases: 6. Germline V gene sequence: CDR1 MGHDK, CDR2 SYGVNS. The CDR3 contains 14 residues. CDR3 sequence reads: CASSDPDRGRGYTF. The CDR3 DNA follows: TGTGCCAGCAGTGACCCGGACAGGGGACGTGGCTACACCTTC.

This clone was seen a few times. The rearrangement uses TRBV19 and TRBJ2-1, with D tentatively TRBD2 (6 bases). Between the trimmed V and J ends, which lost 7 bases and 0 bases, there was a span of 10 bases. Germline V gene data show CDR1 as LNHDA and CDR2 as SQIVND (reference sequence). The CDR3 has 14 amino acids. This CDR3 is CASKLGSSYNEQFF. Written as DNA, the CDR3 is TGTGCCAGTAAACTCGGGAGCTCCTACAATGAGCAGTTCTTC.

The chain links TRBV11-2 to TRBJ1-6, with D tentatively TRBD1 (5 bases). Germline lookup yields CDR1 SGHAT and CDR2 FQNNGV. The CDR3 has 12 amino acids. Trimming stripped 5 bases from V and 14 bases from J, with 13 bases between. CDR3 sequence: CASSPAGGALHF. CDR3 nucleotides: TGTGCCAGCAGCCCCGCCGGGGGAGCCCTCCACTTT.

This clone was recorded only once. The chain carries TRBV9 and TRBJ2-7; D uncertain. The CDR3 totals 15 residues. Germline V gene sequence: CDR1 SGDLS, CDR2 YYNGEE. The V gene lost 0 bases and the J gene lost 3 bases, with 13 bases spanning the gap. CDR3 in amino acids: CASSVGVDTFYEQYF. CDR3 DNA: TGTGCCAGCAGCGTAGGGGTCGACACTTTCTACGAGCAGTACTTC.

In its sample, this clone was seen once. The chain is built from TRBV6-1 and TRBJ1-1; D is perhaps TRBD1 (6 bases). The germline gives CDR1 MNHNS, CDR2 SASEGT. V lost 7 bases and J lost 4, with 13 bases in between. This CDR3 region has 13 residues. CDR3 DNA sequence: TGTGCCAGCATTGGACAGCGTTCCACTGAAGCTTTCTTT. It yields the protein CASIGQRSTEAFF.

Turning to this clone: At one of its ends the junction is not consistent with the germline gene, which may arise from a read error. In the same sample, other DNA sequences code for this CDR3. CDR3 nucleotide sequence: TGCGCCAGCAGTTATCCCACCTCCGGGGGCAATCAGCCCCAGCATTTT. It specifies CASSYPTSGGNQPQHF. The chain recombines TRBV6-6 with TRBJ1-5; D is undetermined. From germline, CDR1 is MNHNY and CDR2 SVGAGI (reference sequence). The CDR3 has 16 amino acids.

This clone was detected only once. The genes are TRBV6-5 and TRBJ2-5; D is ambiguous. Gene TRBJ2-7 matches the end of the DNA better, so the J call may be wrong. CDR3 length equals 15 residues. Germline CDR1 and CDR2: MNHEY and SVGAGI. CDR3 nucleotide sequence: TGTGCCAGCAGTTACTCGTTGATGGTATCCTACGAGCAGTACTTC. Amino acid sequence: CASSYSLMVSYEQYF.

The chain employs TRBV25-1 and TRBJ2-1, with 9 bases that match TRBD1. V shed 4 bases, J shed 4 bases, and the junction held 14 bases outside the gene matches. Germline CDR1 is MGHDK and CDR2 is SYGVNS. CDR3 size: 18 residues. CDR3 amino acids: CASSAEKTRDRVYNEQFF. CDR3 DNA sequence: TGTGCCAGCAGTGCCGAGAAAACCCGGGACAGGGTTTACAATGAGCAGTTCTTC.

The gene calls are TRBV7-6 and TRBJ2-2; 9 bases align to TRBD2. The V segment lost 3 bases and the J segment 2 bases; nucleotides outside the gene matches: 4. This CDR3 has 16 amino acids. Germline V gene data show CDR1 as SGHVS and CDR2 as FNYEAQ. CDR3 loop: CASSLGAGGNTGELFF. The DNA of the CDR3 is TGTGCCAGCAGCTTGGGAGCGGGGGGAAACACCGGGGAGCTGTTTTTT. Combining the CDR3 with reference TRBV7-6 and TRBJ2-2 gives the whole variable domain GAGVSQSPRYKVTKRGQDVALRCDPISGHVSLYWYRQALGQGPEFLTYFNYEAQQDKSGLPNDRFSAERPEGSISTLTIQRTEQRDSAMYRCASSLGAGGNTGELFFGEGSRLTVL.

The chain uses TRBV2 and TRBJ2-1; 9 positions agree with TRBD2. V was pared by 3 bases and J by 5 bases, with 2 bases of the junction left unmatched. This CDR3 comprises 14 residues. CDR1 is SNHLY, CDR2 FYNNEI, per germline. The CDR3 DNA is TGTGCCAGCAGTGAGACTAGCGGCCACAATGAGCAGTTCTTC. The encoded protein is CASSETSGHNEQFF. The variable domain in full, with the rest retrieved from reference TRBV2 and TRBJ2-1, is EPEVTQTPSHQVTQMGQEVILRCVPISNHLYFYWYRQILGQKVEFLVSFYNNEISEKSEIFDDQFSVERPDGSNFTLKIRSTKLEDSAMYFCASSETSGHNEQFFGPGTRLTVL.

The chain employs TRBV29-1 and TRBJ1-4; unclear D gene. Per the germline V gene, CDR1 is SQVTM and CDR2 is ANQGSEA. CDR3 length equals 11 residues. Trimming pared 3 bases from V and 8 bases from J, leaving 7 bases between. Written as DNA, the CDR3 is TGCAGCGTTGATTCCGGGGAAAAACTGTTTTTT. As protein: CSVDSGEKLFF.

V usage is TRBV6-4 and J usage is TRBJ1-2; D ambiguous. The germline V gene has CDR1 MRHNA and CDR2 SNTAGT. The V end lost 0 bases, the J end lost 4 bases, and 9 bases lay between the germline ends. This CDR3 comprises 14 residues. The CDR3 DNA reads as TGTGCCAGCAGTGACTCAGGCGGTCTCTATGGCTACACCTTC. It specifies CASSDSGGLYGYTF.

The rearrangement uses TRBV5-5 and TRBJ1-2, with 8 bases aligning to TRBD1. V lost 4 bases, J lost 5 bases, and 1 base stayed unmatched. There are 12 residues in the CDR3. Looked up from germline, CDR1 is SGHKS and CDR2 is YYEKEE (reference sequence). CDR3 DNA: TGTGCCAGCAGCCAGGGGGCATATGGCTACACCTTC. Protein: CASSQGAYGYTF.

Only a few counts were recorded for this clone. CDR3 nucleotides: TGTGCCTGCAAGACATCAAACACTGAAGCTTTCTTT. This encodes CACKTSNTEAFF. V is TRBV30 and J is TRBJ1-1; D uncertain. Germline V gene lookup returns CDR1 GTSNPN and CDR2 SVGIG (reference sequence). The CDR3 runs 12 residues. Trimming removed 6 bases from V and 2 bases from J, with 10 bases in between.

The rearrangement links TRBV28 to TRBJ2-1; a possible D gene is TRBD2 (6 bases). Between the trimmed V and J ends, which lost 3 bases and 5 bases, there was a span of 14 bases. The CDR3 runs 15 residues. Germline loops: CDR1 MDHEN, CDR2 SYDVKM. For the CDR3, the DNA is TGTGCCAGCAGTTTTAGGGCGGGATCCGACAATGAGCAGTTCTTC. This gives the protein CASSFRAGSDNEQFF.

This sequence joins TRBV25-1 and TRBJ1-1, with a tentative D call TRBD1 (5 bases). V dropped 2 bases and J dropped 10 bases, with 17 bases sitting between them. This CDR3 is built from 14 residues. Germline V gene data show CDR1 as MGHDK and CDR2 as SYGVNS. The chain's CDR3 is CASSEKTVPSRAFF. CDR3 sequence (DNA): TGTGCCAGCAGTGAAAAGACAGTCCCCTCTCGAGCTTTCTTT.

The chain links TRBV5-1 to TRBJ2-2; the match to TRBD1 covers 8 bases. The V gene end was trimmed by 6 bases and the J gene end by 7 bases; junction bases not matched to a gene: 11. CDR3 size: 15 residues. The germline CDR1 and CDR2 sequences are SGHRS and YFSETQ. CDR3 in DNA: TGCGCCAGCAACCCCGGACAGGGATCTATCGGGGAGCTGTTTTTT. It encodes CASNPGQGSIGELFF.

The gene calls are TRBV7-2 and TRBJ2-1, with TRBD2 identical over 8 bases. Germline assignment: CDR1 SGHTA and CDR2 FQGNSA. The CDR3 is made up of 15 amino acids. V gave up 5 bases and J gave up 8 bases; unmatched junction bases: 11. The CDR3 sequence: CASSPPGLVGDEQFF. The CDR3, as DNA: TGTGCCAGCAGCCCTCCGGGACTAGTAGGGGATGAGCAGTTCTTC.

This sequence joins TRBV5-4 and TRBJ2-1, with 11 bases aligning to TRBD1. V shed 4 bases and J 8 bases; nucleotides not matched to a gene: 14. CDR3 size: 17 residues. The germline V gene has CDR1 SGHNT and CDR2 YYREEE (reference sequence). CDR3 region: CASSPPAGTGGRDEQFF. CDR3 in DNA: TGTGCCAGCAGCCCGCCCGCCGGGACAGGGGGTCGCGATGAGCAGTTCTTC.